This T cell receptor (beta chain) appears in the sequencing data of a study of cytomegalovirus exposure and HLA in healthy donors. Between the trimmed V and J ends, which lost 1 base and 2 bases, there was a span of 9 bases. This CDR3 has 13 residues. CDR1 and CDR2 (germline): SQVTM, ANQGSEA. 60 Vbeta and 13 Jbeta primers were used in PCR. The assay was immunoSEQ multiplex PCR, and TCRdb's table has in-frame clones only and misses some. Of approximately 170,000 clones listed, around 75% were seen once; the top ten hold about 2%. The sample comprised PBMCs. The sequence came from a human donor in good health. The J gene is TRBJ2-7, the V gene TRBV29-1; D gene uncertain. CDR3 in DNA: TGCAGCGTTGAAGGACAAAATACCTACGAGCAGTACTTC. Its translation is CSVEGQNTYEQYF.